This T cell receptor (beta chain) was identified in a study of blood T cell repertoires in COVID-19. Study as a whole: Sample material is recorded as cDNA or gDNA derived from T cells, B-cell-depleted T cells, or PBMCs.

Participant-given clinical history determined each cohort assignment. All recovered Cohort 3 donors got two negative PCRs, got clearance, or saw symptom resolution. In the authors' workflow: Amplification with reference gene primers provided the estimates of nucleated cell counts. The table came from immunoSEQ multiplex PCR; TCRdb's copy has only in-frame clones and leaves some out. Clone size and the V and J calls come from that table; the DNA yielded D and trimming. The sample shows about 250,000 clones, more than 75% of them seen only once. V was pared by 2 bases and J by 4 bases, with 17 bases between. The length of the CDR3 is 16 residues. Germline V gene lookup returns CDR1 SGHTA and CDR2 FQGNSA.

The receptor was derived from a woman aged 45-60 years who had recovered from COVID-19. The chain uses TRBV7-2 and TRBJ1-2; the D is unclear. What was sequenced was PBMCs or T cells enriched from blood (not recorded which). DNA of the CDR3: TGTGCCAGCAGCTTATCGGGAGGACTTACCGGCTATGGCTACACCTTC. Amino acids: CASSLSGGLTGYGYTF.